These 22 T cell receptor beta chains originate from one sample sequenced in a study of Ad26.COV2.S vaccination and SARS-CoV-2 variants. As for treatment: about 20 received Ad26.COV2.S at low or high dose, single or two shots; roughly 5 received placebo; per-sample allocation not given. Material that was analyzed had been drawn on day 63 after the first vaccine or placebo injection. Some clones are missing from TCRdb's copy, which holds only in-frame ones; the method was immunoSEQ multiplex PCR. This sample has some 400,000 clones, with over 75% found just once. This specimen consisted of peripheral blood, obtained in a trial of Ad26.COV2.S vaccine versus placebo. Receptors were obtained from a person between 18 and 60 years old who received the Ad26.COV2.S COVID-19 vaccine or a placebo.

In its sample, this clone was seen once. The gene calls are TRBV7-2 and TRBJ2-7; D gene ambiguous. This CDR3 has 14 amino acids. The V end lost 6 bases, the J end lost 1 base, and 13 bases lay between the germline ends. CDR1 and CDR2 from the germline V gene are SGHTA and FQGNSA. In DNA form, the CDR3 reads TGTGCCAGCAGTCTTGGATCCCTTTCCTACGAGCAGTACTTC. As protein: CASSLGSLSYEQYF.

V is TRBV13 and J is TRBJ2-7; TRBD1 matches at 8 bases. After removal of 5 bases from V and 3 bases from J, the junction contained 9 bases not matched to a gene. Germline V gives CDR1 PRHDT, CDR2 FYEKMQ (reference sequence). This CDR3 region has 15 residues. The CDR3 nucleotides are TGTGCCAGCAGCACCCTCGACAGGGGACACTACGAGCAGTACTTC. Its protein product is CASSTLDRGHYEQYF.

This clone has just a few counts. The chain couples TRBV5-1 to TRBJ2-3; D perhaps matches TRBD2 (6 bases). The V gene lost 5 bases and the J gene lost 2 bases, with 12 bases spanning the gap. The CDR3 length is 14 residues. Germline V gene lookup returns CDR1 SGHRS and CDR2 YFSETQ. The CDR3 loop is CASRLDYFTDTQYF. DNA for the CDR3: TGCGCCAGCAGACTGGACTACTTCACAGATACGCAGTATTTT. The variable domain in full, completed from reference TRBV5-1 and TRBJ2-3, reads KAGVTQTPRYLIKTRGQQVTLSCSPISGHRSVSWYQQTPGQGLQFLFEYFSETQRNKGNFPGRFSGRQFSNSRSEMNVSTLELGDSALYLCASRLDYFTDTQYFGPGTRLTVL.

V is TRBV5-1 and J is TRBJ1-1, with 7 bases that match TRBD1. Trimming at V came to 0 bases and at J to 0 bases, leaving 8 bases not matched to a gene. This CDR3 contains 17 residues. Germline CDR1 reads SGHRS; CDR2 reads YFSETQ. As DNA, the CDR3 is TGCGCCAGCAGCTTGGATCTGGGACAGAAAATGAACACTGAAGCTTTCTTT. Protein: CASSLDLGQKMNTEAFF.

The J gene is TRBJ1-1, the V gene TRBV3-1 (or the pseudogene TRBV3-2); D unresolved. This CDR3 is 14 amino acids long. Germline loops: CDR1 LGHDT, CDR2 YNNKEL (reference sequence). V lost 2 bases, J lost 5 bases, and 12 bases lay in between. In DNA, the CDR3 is TGTGCCAGCAGCCAATATCAGGACCGGACTGAAGCTTTCTTT. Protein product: CASSQYQDRTEAFF.

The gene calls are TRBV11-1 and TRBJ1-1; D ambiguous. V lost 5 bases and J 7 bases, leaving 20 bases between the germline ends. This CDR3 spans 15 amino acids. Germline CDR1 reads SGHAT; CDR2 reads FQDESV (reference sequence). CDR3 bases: TGTGCCAGCAGCCCACAACAAGGGAGCTTTGGTGAAGCTTTCTTT. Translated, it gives CASSPQQGSFGEAFF.

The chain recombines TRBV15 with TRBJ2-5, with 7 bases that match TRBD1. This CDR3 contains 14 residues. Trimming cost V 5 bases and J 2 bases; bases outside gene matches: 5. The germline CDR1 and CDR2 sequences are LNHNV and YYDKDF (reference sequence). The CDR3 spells CATSHPGQQETQYF. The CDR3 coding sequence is TGTGCCACCAGCCACCCGGGACAGCAAGAGACCCAGTACTTC.

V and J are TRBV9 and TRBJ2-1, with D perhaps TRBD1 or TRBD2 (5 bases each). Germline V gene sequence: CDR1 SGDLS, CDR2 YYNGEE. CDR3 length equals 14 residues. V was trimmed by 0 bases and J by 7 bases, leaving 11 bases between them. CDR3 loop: CASSVDQGGNEQFF. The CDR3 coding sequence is TGTGCCAGCAGCGTAGACCAGGGCGGGAATGAGCAGTTCTTC.

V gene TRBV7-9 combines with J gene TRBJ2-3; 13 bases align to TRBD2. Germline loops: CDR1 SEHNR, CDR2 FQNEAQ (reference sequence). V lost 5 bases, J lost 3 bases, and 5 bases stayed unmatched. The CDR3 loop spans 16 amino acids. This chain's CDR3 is CASSARTSGSTDTQYF. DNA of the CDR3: TGTGCCAGCAGCGCAAGGACTAGCGGGAGTACAGATACGCAGTATTTT. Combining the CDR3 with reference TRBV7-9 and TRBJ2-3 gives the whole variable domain DTGVSQNPRHKITKRGQNVTFRCDPISEHNRLYWYRQTLGQGPEFLTYFQNEAQLEKSRLLSDRFSAERPKGSFSTLEIQRTEQGDSAMYLCASSARTSGSTDTQYFGPGTRLTVL.

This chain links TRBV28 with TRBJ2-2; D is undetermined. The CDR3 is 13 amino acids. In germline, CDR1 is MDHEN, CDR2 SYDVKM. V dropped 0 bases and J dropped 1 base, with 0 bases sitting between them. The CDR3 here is CASSLWNTGELFF. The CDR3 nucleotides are TGTGCCAGCAGTTTATGGAACACCGGGGAGCTGTTTTTT.

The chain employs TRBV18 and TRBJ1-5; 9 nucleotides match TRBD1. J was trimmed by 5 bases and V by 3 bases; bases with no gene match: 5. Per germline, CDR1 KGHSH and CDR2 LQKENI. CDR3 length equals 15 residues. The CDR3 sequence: CASSPDRGGHQPQHF. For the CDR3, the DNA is TGTGCCAGCTCACCGGACAGGGGTGGTCATCAGCCCCAGCATTTT. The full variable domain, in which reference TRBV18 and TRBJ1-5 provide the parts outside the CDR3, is NAGVMQNPRHLVRRRGQEARLRCSPMKGHSHVYWYRQLPEEGLKFMVYLQKENIIDESGMPKERFSAEFPKEGPSILRIQQVVRGDSAAYFCASSPDRGGHQPQHFGDGTRLSIL.

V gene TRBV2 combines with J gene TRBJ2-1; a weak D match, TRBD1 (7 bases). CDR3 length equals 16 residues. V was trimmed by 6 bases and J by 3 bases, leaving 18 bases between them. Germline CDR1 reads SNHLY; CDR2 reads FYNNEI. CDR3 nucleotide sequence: TGTGCCAGCAGGAGGGGGGAAGGGGGCTTCTACAATGAGCAGTTCTTC. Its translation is CASRRGEGGFYNEQFF.

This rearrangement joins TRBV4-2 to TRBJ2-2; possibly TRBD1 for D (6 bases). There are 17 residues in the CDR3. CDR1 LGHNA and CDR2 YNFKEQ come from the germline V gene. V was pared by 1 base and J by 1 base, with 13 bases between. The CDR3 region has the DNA TGTGCCAGCAGCCAAGCCCCACAGGGAAGGAACACCGGGGAGCTGTTTTTT. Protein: CASSQAPQGRNTGELFF.

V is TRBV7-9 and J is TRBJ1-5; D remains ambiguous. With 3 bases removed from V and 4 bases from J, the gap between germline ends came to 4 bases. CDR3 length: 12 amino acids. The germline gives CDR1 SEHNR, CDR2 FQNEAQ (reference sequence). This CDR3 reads CASSLPNQPQHF. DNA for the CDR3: TGTGCCAGCAGCTTGCCGAATCAGCCCCAGCATTTT.

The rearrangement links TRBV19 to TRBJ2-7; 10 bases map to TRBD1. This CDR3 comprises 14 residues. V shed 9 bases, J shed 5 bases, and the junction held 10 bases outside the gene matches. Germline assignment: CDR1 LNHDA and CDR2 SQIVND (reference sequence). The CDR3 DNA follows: TGTGCCAGCTCTCCGGGACAGGGGTACCACGAGCAGTACTTC. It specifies CASSPGQGYHEQYF.

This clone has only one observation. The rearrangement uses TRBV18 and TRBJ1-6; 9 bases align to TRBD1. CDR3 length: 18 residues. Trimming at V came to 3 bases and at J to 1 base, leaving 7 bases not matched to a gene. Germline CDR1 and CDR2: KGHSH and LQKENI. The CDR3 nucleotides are TGTGCCAGCTCACCGATTCCGGGACAGGGATCCTATAATTCACCCCTCCACTTT. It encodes CASSPIPGQGSYNSPLHF.

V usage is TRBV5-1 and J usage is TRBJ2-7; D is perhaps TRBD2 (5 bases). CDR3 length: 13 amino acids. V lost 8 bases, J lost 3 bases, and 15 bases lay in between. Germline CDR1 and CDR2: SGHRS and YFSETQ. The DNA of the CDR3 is TGCGCCAGTTCAACGGGATCCATCTACGAGCAGTACTTC. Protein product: CASSTGSIYEQYF.

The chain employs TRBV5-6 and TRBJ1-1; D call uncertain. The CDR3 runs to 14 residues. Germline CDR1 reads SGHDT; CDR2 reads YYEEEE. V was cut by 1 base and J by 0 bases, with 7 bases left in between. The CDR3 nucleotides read TGTGCCAGCAGCTTGCGGCTAATGAACACTGAAGCTTTCTTT. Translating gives CASSLRLMNTEAFF.

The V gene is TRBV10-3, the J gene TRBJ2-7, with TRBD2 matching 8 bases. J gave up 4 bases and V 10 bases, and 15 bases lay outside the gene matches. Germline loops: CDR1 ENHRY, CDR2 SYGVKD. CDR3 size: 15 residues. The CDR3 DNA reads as TGTGCCAGCCTCCCCCAAGCGGGAGTAATGTACGAGCAGTACTTC. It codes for CASLPQAGVMYEQYF.

The CDR3 nucleotides read TGTGCCAGCAGCCTCCGCCGGACAGGGGGTGGTGAAAAACTGTTTTTT. Amino acids: CASSLRRTGGGEKLFF. The gene calls are TRBV21-1 and TRBJ1-4; the table's D call, TRBD1, was not checked against the DNA. TRBV21-1 is noted as a pseudogene. The CDR3 covers 16 residues.

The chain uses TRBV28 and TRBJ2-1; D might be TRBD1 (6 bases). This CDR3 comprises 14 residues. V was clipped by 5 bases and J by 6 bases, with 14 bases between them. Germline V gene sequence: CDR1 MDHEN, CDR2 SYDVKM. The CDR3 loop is CASSPPGQLNEQFF. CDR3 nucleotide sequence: TGTGCCAGCAGTCCTCCGGGACAACTCAATGAGCAGTTCTTC.

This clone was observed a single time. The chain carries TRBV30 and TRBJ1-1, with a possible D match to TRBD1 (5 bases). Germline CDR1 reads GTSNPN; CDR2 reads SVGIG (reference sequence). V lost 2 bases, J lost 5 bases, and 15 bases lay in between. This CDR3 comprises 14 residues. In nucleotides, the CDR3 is TGTGCCTGGAGTAGGCCGGCAGGGATGACTGAAGCTTTCTTT. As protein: CAWSRPAGMTEAFF. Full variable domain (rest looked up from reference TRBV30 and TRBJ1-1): SQTIHQWPATLVQPVGSPLSLECTVEGTSNPNLYWYRQAAGRGLQLLFYSVGIGQISSEVPQNLSASRPQDRQFILSSKKLLLSDSGFYLCAWSRPAGMTEAFFGQGTRLTVV.